This T cell receptor (beta chain) was observed in a study of beta chain features in type 1 diabetes. General study results and limits: Researchers report that Type 1 diabetes patients had moderately but significantly shorter TCRB CDR3s across all four CD4+ subsets. The VDJ junctions of type 1 diabetes patients carried fewer insertions and more deletions.

Reverse transcription of all isolated RNA meant that expressed TCRB transcripts were sequenced. The table came from immunoSEQ multiplex PCR; TCRdb's copy has only in-frame clones and leaves some out. The repertoire holds 230,000 or so clones, with 16% as singletons. A few counts support this clone. Its target is not known. J was trimmed by 4 bases and V by 7 bases; bases with no gene match: 4. This CDR3 spans 12 amino acids. CDR1 and CDR2 from the germline V gene are GTSNPN and SVGIG (reference sequence). Averaging roughly 110 mL, one heparinised blood draw was given by each donor. Markers CD45RO/CCR7/CD25/CD127/CD95/CD27 served to sort CD4+ naive, central memory, regulatory and stem cell-like memory cells.

The sequence came from a man aged 25-45 years with type 1 diabetes. V usage is TRBV30 and J usage is TRBJ2-5; 9 positions agree with TRBD1. Sample: naive CD4+ T cells from blood. Here the CDR3 DNA reads TGTGCCTTTACAGGGGGCGGAGAGACCCAGTACTTC. Encoded protein: CAFTGGGETQYF.